The 10 T cell receptor beta chains below were found in one sample sequenced in a study of blood T cell repertoires in COVID-19. The table came from immunoSEQ multiplex PCR; TCRdb's copy has only in-frame clones and leaves some out. The sample lists about 480,000 clones; 70% to 90% were seen once. The sequenced sample consisted of PBMCs or T cells enriched from blood (not recorded which). The receptors originated from a woman aged 40 to 49 who had recovered from COVID-19.

The chain links TRBV20-1 to TRBJ1-4, with D perhaps matching TRBD1 (5 bases). Germline lookup yields CDR1 DFQATT and CDR2 SNEGSKA (reference sequence). The CDR3 length is 11 residues. V was cut by 7 bases and J by 8 bases, with 11 bases left in between. CDR3 in amino acids: CSVGYREKLFF. The CDR3, as DNA: TGCAGTGTGGGTTACAGGGAAAAACTGTTTTTT.

The chain uses TRBV7-2 and TRBJ2-7, with 12 bases that match TRBD2. CDR1 and CDR2 (germline): SGHTA, FQGNSA. The CDR3 extends over 17 amino acids. The junction had 6 bases not matched to a gene; V was cut back by 3 bases and J by 0 bases. The DNA for the CDR3 is TGTGCCAGCAGCTTCAGGACTAGCGGGAAGAGCTCCTACGAGCAGTACTTC. Its protein product is CASSFRTSGKSSYEQYF.

The chain has TRBV11-3 and TRBJ1-6; D not certain. Germline V gene data show CDR1 as SGHNT and CDR2 as YENEEA. The CDR3 consists of 15 residues. Trimming shortened V by 2 bases and J by 7 bases, and 12 bases separated the two germline ends. CDR3 sequence (DNA): TGTGCCAGCAGCTTAAGTTTACAGCAAAATTCACCCCTCCACTTT. Amino acids: CASSLSLQQNSPLHF.

The gene calls are TRBV10-2 and TRBJ2-1; D is perhaps TRBD2 (7 bases). Germline CDR1 and CDR2: WSHSY and SAAADI. The germline V and J ends were trimmed by 0 bases and 8 bases, with 11 bases remaining between them. The CDR3 loop spans 14 amino acids. DNA of the CDR3: TGCGCCAGCAGTGAGTCGGGGAGGGGGTATGAGCAGTTCTTC. The encoded protein is CASSESGRGYEQFF.

As to this clone: In the same sample, other DNA sequences code for this CDR3. The V and J genes are TRBV5-1 and TRBJ1-1; no firm D call. V gave up 0 bases and J gave up 0 bases, with 9 bases separating them. This CDR3 comprises 15 residues. Germline V gene data show CDR1 as SGHRS and CDR2 as YFSETQ. The CDR3 DNA sequence: TGCGCCAGCAGCTTGGCAGGCGCTTTGAACACTGAAGCTTTCTTT. It is translated as CASSLAGALNTEAFF.

The chain carries TRBV15 and TRBJ2-6; 8 nucleotides line up with TRBD1. CDR1 is LNHNV, CDR2 YYDKDF, per germline (reference sequence). V lost 11 bases to trimming and J lost 0 bases; unmatched junction nucleotides: 12. The CDR3 loop spans 17 amino acids. The CDR3 bases are TGTGCCGCCAAACAGGACAGGGTCTACTCTGGGGCCAACGTCCTGACTTTC. Protein product: CAAKQDRVYSGANVLTF.

The CDR3 DNA reads TGTGCCAGCAGCCCATTCGAGGGGGGGACAGGGGCGTCTTATGGCTACACCTTC. Translated: CASSPFEGGTGASYGYTF. V and J are TRBV7-8 and TRBJ1-2; 10 bases are a match to TRBD1. Germline V CDR1 and CDR2: SGHVS, FQNEAQ. CDR3 length: 18 residues. The V gene end was trimmed by 5 bases and the J gene end by 5 bases; junction bases not matched to a gene: 17. Using reference TRBV7-8 and TRBJ1-2 for the parts outside the CDR3, the full variable domain is GAGVSQSPRYKVAKRGQDVALRCDPISGHVSLFWYQQALGQGPEFLTYFQNEAQLDKSGLPSDRFFAERPEGSVSTLKIQRTQQEDSAVYLCASSPFEGGTGASYGYTFGSGTRLTVV.

This clone was observed a few times. This rearrangement joins TRBV7-2 to TRBJ1-1; 8 nucleotides match TRBD1. The germline V gene encodes CDR1 SGHTA and CDR2 FQGNSA. Trimming took 7 bases from V and 4 from J; bases not matched to a gene: 11. The CDR3 runs 15 residues. CDR3 nucleotides: TGTGCCAGCACCCGGACAGGGAGGGCTACCACTGAAGCTTTCTTT. It is translated as CASTRTGRATTEAFF.

This clone is a singleton in its sample. The V gene is TRBV20-1, the J gene TRBJ1-1, with D maybe TRBD1 (5 bases). Germline V gives CDR1 DFQATT, CDR2 SNEGSKA (reference sequence). Trimming removed 3 bases from V and 5 bases from J, with 13 bases in between. The CDR3 loop spans 13 amino acids. The CDR3 region has the DNA TGCAGTGCTAGTCGGACCGGGGGAACTGAAGCTTTCTTT. Translating it yields CSASRTGGTEAFF.

The chain combines TRBV7-8 with TRBJ1-4; 9 bases align to TRBD1. After removal of 10 bases from V and 10 bases from J, the junction contained 4 bases not matched to a gene. CDR3 length: 11 amino acids. Germline V CDR1 and CDR2: SGHVS, FQNEAQ. This CDR3 is CATPGQGKLFF. As DNA, the CDR3 is TGTGCCACCCCGGGACAGGGAAAACTGTTTTTT.